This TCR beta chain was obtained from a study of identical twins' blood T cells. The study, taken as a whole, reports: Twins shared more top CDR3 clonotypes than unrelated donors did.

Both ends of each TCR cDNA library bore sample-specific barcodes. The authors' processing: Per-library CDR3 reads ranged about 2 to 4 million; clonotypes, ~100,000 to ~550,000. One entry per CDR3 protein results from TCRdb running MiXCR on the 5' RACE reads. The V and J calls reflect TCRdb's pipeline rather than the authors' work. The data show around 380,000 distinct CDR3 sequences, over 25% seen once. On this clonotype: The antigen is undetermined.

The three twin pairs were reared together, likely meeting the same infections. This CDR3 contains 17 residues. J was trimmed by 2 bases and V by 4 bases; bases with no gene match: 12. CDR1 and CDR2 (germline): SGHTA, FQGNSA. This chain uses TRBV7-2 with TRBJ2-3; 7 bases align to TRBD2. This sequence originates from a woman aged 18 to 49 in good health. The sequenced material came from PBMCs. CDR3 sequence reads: CASSSQFLAAPTDTQYF. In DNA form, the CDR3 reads TGTGCCAGCAGCTCCCAATTTCTAGCGGCCCCCACAGATACGCAGTATTTT.